This TCR beta chain was profiled in a study of OX40 agonist ivuxolimab in advanced cancers. Regarding the study as a whole: Low normalized clonal expansion also occurred in some nonresponding patients.

The germline V gene encodes CDR1 LNHDA and CDR2 SQIVND (reference sequence). V dropped 4 bases and J dropped 2 bases, with 8 bases sitting between them. This CDR3 is 14 amino acids long. Remarks on this clone: The antigen remains undetermined.

At baseline, cycle 4 day 1, and cycle 7 day 1, blood was sampled. TCRdb's copy holds only in-frame clones and misses some; the assay was immunoSEQ multiplex PCR. The sample consists of some 44,000 clones, 75% to 90% of them appearing once. This TCR was recovered from an adult with an advanced solid tumor such as melanoma, head and neck, liver or kidney cancer. The chain combines TRBV19 with TRBJ1-4; D not certain. The sequences come from CD4+ or CD8+ T cells sorted from blood, collected in a trial of the OX40 agonist ivuxolimab. The CDR3 nucleotides are TGTGCCAGTAGTAGCAGGCGTACTAATGAAAAACTGTTTTTT. Its translation is CASSSRRTNEKLFF.